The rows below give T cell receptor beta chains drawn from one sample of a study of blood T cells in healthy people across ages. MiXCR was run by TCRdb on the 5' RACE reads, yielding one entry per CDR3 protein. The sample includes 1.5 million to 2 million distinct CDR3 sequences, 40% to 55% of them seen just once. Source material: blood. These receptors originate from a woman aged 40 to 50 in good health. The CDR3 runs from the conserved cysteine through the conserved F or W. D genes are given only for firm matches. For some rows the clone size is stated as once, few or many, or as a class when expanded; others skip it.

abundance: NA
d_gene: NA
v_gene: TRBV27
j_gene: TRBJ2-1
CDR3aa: CASRSRLPYNEQFF
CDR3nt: TGTGCCAGCCGATCAAGACTTCCTTACAATGAGCAGTTCTTC

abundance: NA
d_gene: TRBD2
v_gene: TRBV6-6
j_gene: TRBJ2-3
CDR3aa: CASSRLGTSGGVDTQYF
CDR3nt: TGTGCCAGCAGTCGATTGGGGACTAGCGGGGGGGTGGATACGCAGTATTTT

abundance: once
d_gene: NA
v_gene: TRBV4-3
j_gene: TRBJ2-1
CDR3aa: CASSQYGRGFRFF
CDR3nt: TGCGCCAGCAGCCAGTACGGACGGGGTTTTCGGTTCTTC

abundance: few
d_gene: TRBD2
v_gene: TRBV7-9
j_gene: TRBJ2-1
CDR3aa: CASSLQSGGAYNEQFF
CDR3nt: TGTGCCAGCAGCTTACAGAGCGGGGGGGCCTACAATGAGCAGTTCTTC

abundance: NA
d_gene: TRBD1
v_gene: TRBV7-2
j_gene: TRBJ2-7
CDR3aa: CASSSQGQGPYEQYF
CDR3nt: TGTGCCAGCAGCTCACAGGGACAGGGGCCCTACGAGCAGTACTTC

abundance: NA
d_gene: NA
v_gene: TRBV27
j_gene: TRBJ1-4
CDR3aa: CASSFMGTGNEKLFF
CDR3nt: TGTGCCAGCAGTTTTATGGGGACCGGTAATGAAAAACTGTTTTTT

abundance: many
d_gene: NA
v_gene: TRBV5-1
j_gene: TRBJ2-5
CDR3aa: CASSLNSETQYF
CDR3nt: TGCGCCAGCAGCTTAAATTCGGAGACCCAGTACTTC

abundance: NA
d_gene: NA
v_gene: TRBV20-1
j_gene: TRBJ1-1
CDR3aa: CSARDRTFEAFF
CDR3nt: TGCAGTGCTAGGGACCGAACGTTTGAAGCTTTCTTT

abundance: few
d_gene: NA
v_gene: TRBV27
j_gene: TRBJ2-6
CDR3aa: CASSLGSGPGANVLTF
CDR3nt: TGTGCCAGCAGTTTAGGGAGTGGGCCCGGGGCCAACGTCCTGACTTTC

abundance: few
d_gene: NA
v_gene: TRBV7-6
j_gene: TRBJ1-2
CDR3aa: CASSSPGAYGYTF
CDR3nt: TGTGCCAGCAGCTCTCCGGGAGCCTATGGCTACACCTTC

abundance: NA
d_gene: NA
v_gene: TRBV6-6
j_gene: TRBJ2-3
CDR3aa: CASSYPGHLETDTQYF
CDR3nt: TGTGCCAGCAGTTACCCGGGACACCTAGAAACAGATACGCAGTATTTT

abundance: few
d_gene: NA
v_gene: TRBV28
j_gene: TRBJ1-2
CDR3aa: CASSSQAYGYTF
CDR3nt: TGTGCCAGCAGTAGCCAGGCCTATGGCTACACCTTC

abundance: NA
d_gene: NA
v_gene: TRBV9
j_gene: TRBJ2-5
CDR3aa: CASSVGGMQETQYF
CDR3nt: TGTGCCAGCAGCGTAGGTGGTATGCAAGAGACCCAGTACTTC

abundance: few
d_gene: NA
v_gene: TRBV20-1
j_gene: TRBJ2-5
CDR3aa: CSAEKQSGETQYF
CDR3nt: TGCAGTGCCGAGAAGCAGTCGGGGGAGACCCAGTACTTC

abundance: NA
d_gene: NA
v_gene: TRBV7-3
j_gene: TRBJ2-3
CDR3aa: CASTPGGRFTDTQYF
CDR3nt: TGTGCCAGCACCCCGGGGGGCCGTTTCACAGATACGCAGTATTTT

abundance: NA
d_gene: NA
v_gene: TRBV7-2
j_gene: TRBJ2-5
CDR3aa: CASSLSLPLQYF
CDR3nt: TGTGCCAGCAGCTTATCTCTCCCGTTACAGTACTTC

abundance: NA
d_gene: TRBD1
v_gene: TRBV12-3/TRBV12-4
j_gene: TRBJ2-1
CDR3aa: CASSLIGQGRNEQFF
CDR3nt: TGTGCCAGCAGTTTAATCGGACAGGGTAGGAATGAGCAGTTCTTC

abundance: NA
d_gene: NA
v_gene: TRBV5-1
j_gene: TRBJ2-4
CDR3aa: CASSFGRGAKNIQYF
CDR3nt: TGCGCCAGCAGCTTTGGCAGAGGGGCCAAAAACATTCAGTACTTC

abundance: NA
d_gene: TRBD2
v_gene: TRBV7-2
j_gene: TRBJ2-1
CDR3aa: CASSLIAGGLDEQFF
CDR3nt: TGTGCCAGCAGCTTAATCGCGGGGGGGTTAGATGAGCAGTTCTTC

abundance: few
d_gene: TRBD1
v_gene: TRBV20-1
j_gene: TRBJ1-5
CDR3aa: CSATTTGISNQPQHF
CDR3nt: TGCAGTGCTACCACGACAGGGATTAGCAATCAGCCCCAGCATTTT

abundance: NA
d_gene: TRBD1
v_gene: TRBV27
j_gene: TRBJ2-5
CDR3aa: CASSSIDRVGETQYF
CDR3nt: TGTGCCAGCAGTTCCATCGACAGGGTCGGAGAGACCCAGTACTTC

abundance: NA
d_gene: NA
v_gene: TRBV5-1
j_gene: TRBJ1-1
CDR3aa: CASSLRDTPGNTEAFF
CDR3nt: TGCGCCAGCAGCCTCCGGGACACCCCTGGAAACACTGAAGCTTTCTTT

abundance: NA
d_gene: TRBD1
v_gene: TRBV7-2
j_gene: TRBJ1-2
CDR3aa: CASSSRGADTNYGYTF
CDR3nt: TGTGCCAGCAGCTCCAGGGGGGCGGACACCAACTATGGCTACACCTTC

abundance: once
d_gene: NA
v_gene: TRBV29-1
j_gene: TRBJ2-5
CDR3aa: CSVARMGRWETQYF
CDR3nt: TGCAGCGTTGCTAGGATGGGGCGCTGGGAGACCCAGTACTTC

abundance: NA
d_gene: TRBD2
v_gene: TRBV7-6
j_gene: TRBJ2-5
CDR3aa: CASSLSGGAREAQYF
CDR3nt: TGTGCCAGCAGCTTGAGCGGGGGGGCACGAGAGGCCCAGTACTTC

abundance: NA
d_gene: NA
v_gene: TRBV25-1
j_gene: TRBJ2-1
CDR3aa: CASINRVNEQFF
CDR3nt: TGTGCCAGCATCAACAGGGTAAATGAGCAGTTCTTC

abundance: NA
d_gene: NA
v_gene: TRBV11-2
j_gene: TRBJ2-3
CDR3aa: CASSFTGSTQYF
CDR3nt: TGTGCCAGCAGCTTTACAGGCAGTACGCAGTATTTT

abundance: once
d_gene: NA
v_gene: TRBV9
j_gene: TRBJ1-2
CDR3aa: CASSVGIHGYTF
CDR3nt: TGTGCCAGCAGCGTAGGGATCCATGGCTACACCTTC

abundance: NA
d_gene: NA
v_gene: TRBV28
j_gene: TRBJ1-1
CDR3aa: CASSFRTYTEAFF
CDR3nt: TGTGCCAGCAGTTTTCGAACCTACACTGAAGCTTTCTTT

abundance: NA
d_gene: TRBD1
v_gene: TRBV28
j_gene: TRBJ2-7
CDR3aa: CASSLMTGDYEQYF
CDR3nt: TGTGCCAGCAGTTTGATGACAGGGGACTACGAGCAGTACTTC

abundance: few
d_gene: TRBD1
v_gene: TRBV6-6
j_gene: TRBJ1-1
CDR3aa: CASSARGQGITEAFF
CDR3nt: TGTGCCAGCAGTGCCAGGGGACAGGGGATCACTGAAGCTTTCTTT

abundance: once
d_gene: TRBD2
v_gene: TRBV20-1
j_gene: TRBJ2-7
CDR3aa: CSAGQAGGRNEQYF
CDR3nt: TGCAGTGCCGGACAAGCGGGGGGGCGAAATGAGCAGTACTTC

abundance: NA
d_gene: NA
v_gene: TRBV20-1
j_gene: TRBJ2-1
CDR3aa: CSATRDLTYNEQFF
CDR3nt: TGCAGTGCTACCCGGGACTTGACCTACAATGAGCAGTTCTTC

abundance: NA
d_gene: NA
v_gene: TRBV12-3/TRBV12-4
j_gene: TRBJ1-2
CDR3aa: CASTQGLNYGYTF
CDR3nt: TGTGCCAGCACCCAGGGCCTAAACTATGGCTACACCTTC

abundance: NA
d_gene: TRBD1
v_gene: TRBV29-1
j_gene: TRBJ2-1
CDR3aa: CSVTQGINEQFF
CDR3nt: TGCAGCGTTACACAGGGGATCAATGAGCAGTTCTTC

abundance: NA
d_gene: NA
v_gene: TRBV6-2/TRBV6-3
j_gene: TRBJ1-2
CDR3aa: CASSHGSSNYGYTF
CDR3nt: TGTGCCAGCAGTCACGGGTCATCCAACTATGGCTACACCTTC

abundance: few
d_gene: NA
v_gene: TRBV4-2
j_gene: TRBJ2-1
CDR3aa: CASSQETLRDEQFF
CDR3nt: TGTGCCAGCAGCCAAGAGACCCTCCGGGATGAGCAGTTCTTC

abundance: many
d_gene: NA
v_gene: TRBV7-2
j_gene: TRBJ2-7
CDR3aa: CASSLQRLAYEQYF
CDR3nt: TGTGCCAGCAGCTTACAGCGGTTGGCCTACGAGCAGTACTTC

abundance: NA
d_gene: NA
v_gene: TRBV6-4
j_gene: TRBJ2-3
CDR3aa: CASSDRGGTGTDTQYF
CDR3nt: TGTGCCAGCAGTGACAGGGGTGGGACTGGCACAGATACGCAGTATTTT

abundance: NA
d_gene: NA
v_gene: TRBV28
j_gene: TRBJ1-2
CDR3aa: CASSYSGTPYGYTF
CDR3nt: TGTGCCAGCAGTTACTCCGGGACACCCTATGGCTACACCTTC

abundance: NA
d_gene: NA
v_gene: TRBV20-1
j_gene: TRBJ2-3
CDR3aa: CSAEGGTDTQYF
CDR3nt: TGCAGTGCCGAGGGGGGCACAGATACGCAGTATTTT

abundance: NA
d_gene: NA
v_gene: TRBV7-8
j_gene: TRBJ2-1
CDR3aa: CASSPLGLWSYNEQFF
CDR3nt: TGTGCCAGCAGCCCCCTCGGCCTTTGGTCCTACAATGAGCAGTTCTTC

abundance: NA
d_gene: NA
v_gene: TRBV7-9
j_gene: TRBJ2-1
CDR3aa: CASSHHRSGFHEQFF
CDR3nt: TGTGCCAGCAGTCATCACCGGTCCGGGTTTCACGAGCAGTTCTTC

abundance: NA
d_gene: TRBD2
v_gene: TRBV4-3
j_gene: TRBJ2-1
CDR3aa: CASSQVTSGGDNEQFF
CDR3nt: TGCGCCAGCAGCCAGGTCACTAGCGGGGGTGATAATGAGCAGTTCTTC

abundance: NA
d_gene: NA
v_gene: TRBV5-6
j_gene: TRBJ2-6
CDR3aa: CASSLEAGSQAGANVLTF
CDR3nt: TGTGCCAGCAGCTTGGAGGCAGGGAGTCAGGCTGGGGCCAACGTCCTGACTTTC

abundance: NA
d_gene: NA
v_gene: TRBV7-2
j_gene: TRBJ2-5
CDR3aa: CASRKQGTTLGETQYF
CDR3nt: TGTGCCAGCAGGAAACAGGGAACCACCCTGGGAGAGACCCAGTACTTC

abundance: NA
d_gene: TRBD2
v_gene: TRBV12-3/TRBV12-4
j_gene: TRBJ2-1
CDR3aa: CASSSLGLAGVIGHEQFF
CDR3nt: TGTGCCAGCAGTTCCCTGGGACTAGCGGGGGTGATTGGCCATGAGCAGTTCTTC

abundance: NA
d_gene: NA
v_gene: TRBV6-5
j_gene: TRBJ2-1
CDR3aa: CASSYSGQGKNEQFF
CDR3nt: TGTGCCAGCAGTTACTCCGGGCAGGGGAAGAATGAGCAGTTCTTC